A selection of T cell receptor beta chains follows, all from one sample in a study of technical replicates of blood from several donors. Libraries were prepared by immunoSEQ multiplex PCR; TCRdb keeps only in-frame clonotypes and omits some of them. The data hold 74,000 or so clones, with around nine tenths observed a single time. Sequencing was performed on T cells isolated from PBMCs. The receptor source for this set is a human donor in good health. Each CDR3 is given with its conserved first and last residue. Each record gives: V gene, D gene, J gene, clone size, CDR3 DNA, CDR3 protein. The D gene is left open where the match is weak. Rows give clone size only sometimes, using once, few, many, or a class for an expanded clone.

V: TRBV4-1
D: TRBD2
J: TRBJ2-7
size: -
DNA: TGCGCCAGCAGCCAAGCCCCTAGCGGGAGTTCGCTCTCCTACGAGCAGTACTTC
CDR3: CASSQAPSGSSLSYEQYF

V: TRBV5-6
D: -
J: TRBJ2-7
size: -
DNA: TGTGCCAGCAGCTTGGCAGGGTACATCTACGAGCAGTACTTC
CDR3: CASSLAGYIYEQYF

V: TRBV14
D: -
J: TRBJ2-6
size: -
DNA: TGTGCCAGCAGCCTGCGTTCTGGGGCCAACGTCCTGACTTTC
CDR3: CASSLRSGANVLTF

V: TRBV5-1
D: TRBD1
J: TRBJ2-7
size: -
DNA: TGCGCCAGCAATTCGGACAGGGGGGTCAACGAGCAGTACTTC
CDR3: CASNSDRGVNEQYF

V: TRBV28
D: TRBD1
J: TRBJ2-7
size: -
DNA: TGTGCCAGCAGTTTGGTACAGGGGGGCGAGCAGTACTTC
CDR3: CASSLVQGGEQYF

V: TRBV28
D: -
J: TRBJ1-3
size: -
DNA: TGTGCCAGCGAACAGGCCTTCTCTGGAAACACCATATATTTT
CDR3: CASEQAFSGNTIYF

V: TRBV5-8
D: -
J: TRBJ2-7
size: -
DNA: TGTGCCAGCAGCTCTTACTCCGTACCGGGACTTCCTCCTCAGTACTTC
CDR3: CASSSYSVPGLPPQYF

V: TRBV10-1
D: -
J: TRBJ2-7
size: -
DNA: TGCGCCAGCAGTGGAGAGGGCGGTAAATACGAGCAGTACTTC
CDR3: CASSGEGGKYEQYF

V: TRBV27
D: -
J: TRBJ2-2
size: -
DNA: TGTGCCAGCCGGTTGAGAGACACCGGGGAGCTGTTTTTT
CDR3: CASRLRDTGELFF

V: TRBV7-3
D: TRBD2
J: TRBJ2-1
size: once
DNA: TGTGCCAGCAGCTCAAGCGGGGGGGGCCCCAATGAGCAGTTCTTC
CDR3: CASSSSGGGPNEQFF

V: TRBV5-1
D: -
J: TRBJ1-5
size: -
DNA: TGCGCCAGCAGTATGGGGGGGCCGGGGAGCAATCAGCCCCAGCATTTT
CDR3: CASSMGGPGSNQPQHF

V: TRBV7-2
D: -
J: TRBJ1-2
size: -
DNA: TGTGCCAGCAGCTCCTACCTGGAGGCCGGCTATGGCTACACCTTC
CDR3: CASSSYLEAGYGYTF

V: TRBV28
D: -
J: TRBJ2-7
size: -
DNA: TGTGCCAGCAGTTTCAAGGGGGCCTACGAGCAGTACTTC
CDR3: CASSFKGAYEQYF

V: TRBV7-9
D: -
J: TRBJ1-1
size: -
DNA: TGTGCCAGCAGCTTACAAAACACTGAAGCTTTCTTT
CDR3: CASSLQNTEAFF

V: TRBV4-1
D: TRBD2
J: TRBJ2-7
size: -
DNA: TGCGCCAGCAGCCAAGAGAGGGTAGCGGGACCCGGCGACGAGCAGTACTTC
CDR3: CASSQERVAGPGDEQYF

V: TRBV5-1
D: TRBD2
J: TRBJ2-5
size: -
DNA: TGCGCCAGCAGAAACCCAGCCAGCGGGGGGGAGACCCAGTACTTC
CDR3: CASRNPASGGETQYF

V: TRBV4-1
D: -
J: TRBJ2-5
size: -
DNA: TGCGCCAGCAGCCTGGGACTGAGGTCCGAGACCCAGTACTTC
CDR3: CASSLGLRSETQYF

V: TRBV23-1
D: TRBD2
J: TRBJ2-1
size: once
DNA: TGCGCCAGCAGTAAACTAGCGGGGAGCTCCTACAATGAGCAGTTCTTC
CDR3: CASSKLAGSSYNEQFF

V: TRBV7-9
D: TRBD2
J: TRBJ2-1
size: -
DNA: TGTGCCAGCAGCTTTTCGGGGGGTCTGGATGAGCAGTTCTTC
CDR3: CASSFSGGLDEQFF

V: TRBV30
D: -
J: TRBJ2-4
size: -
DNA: TGTGCCTGGAGTGTCACCGGGAGAGGCCAAAACATTCAGTACTTC
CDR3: CAWSVTGRGQNIQYF

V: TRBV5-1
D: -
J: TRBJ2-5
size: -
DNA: TGCGCCAGCAGCTTGGGACCCCCAGGGACCCAGTACTTC
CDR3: CASSLGPPGTQYF

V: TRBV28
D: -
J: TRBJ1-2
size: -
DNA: TGTGCCAGCTTCGACGGGTCTAACTATGGCTACACCTTC
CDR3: CASFDGSNYGYTF

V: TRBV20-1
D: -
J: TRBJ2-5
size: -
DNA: TGCAGTGCTCTTTCGAGAAGGACCCAGTACTTC
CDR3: CSALSRRTQYF

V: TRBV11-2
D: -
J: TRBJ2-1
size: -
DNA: TGTGCCAGCAGCTTAGGTAGCAATGAGCAGTTCTTC
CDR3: CASSLGSNEQFF

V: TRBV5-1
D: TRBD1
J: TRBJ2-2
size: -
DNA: TGCGCCAGCAGCCTGCTGGTTCGGACAGGTGGAACCGGGGAGCTGTTTTTT
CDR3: CASSLLVRTGGTGELFF

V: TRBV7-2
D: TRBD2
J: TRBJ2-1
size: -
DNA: TGTGCCAGCAGCTTGGAGACTAGCCCGACTATCTACAATGAGCAGTTCTTC
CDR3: CASSLETSPTIYNEQFF

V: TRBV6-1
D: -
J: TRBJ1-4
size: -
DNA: TGTGCCAGCAGGGAAATCTTCAGGGAAGCAGAAAAACTGTTTTTT
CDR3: CASREIFREAEKLFF

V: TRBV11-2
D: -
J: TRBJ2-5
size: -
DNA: TGTGCCAGCAGCGGCAGGGGTTCGGAGACCCAGTACTTC
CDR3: CASSGRGSETQYF